The present T cell receptor (beta chain) was sequenced within a study of brain T cells in children with intractable seizures. The study's findings and limits: Pre- and post-surgery blood differed in depth, so pre-surgery absences may be undersampling.

This CDR3 has 13 amino acids. From germline, CDR1 is KGHSH and CDR2 LQKENI. V dropped 3 bases and J dropped 3 bases, with 8 bases sitting between them. As to time point: blood from clinic visit 5 months post-surgery; TSC patient then seizure free. As concerns this clone: Its cognate antigen is unknown.

Profiled with immunoSEQ multiplex PCR; TCRdb holds only in-frame clones, not every one. The table shows hundreds of thousands of clones, with over 90% occurring only once. The receptor was derived from a boy under two years old with tuberous sclerosis and intractable seizures. This specimen consisted of peripheral blood, obtained less than 6 months after surgery. The chain combines TRBV18 with TRBJ1-1; D remains unclear. The CDR3 DNA reads as TGTGCCAGCTCACCCATGGTCGACACTGAAGCTTTCTTT. Translating it yields CASSPMVDTEAFF.